The clone carrying this T cell receptor beta chain was observed many times. The V gene end was trimmed by 0 bases and the J gene end by 9 bases; junction bases not matched to a gene: 12. From germline, CDR1 is SGHRS and CDR2 YFSETQ. This CDR3 has 16 amino acids. Using unique molecular identifiers, the investigators prepared the TCRbeta library. TCRdb reprocessed the PCR reads via MiXCR and lists one record per CDR3 protein. The sample consists of over 100,000 distinct CDR3 sequences, approximately 5.4% of them appearing once. This sample stems from a study of T-cell reconstitution after alpha-beta-depleted transplantation in children.

The sample was PBMCs, mostly from graft donor cells, taken 60 days after TCRalphabeta/CD19-depleted stem cell transplant. The chain links TRBV5-1 to TRBJ1-2, with 9 bases that match TRBD1. The TCR comes from a female patient younger than 10 who had a stem cell transplant for Fanconi anemia, so the T cells may come from the graft donor. The CDR3 coding sequence is TGCGCCAGCAGCTTGGACCGGGACAGGGAACCCCATCGCTACACCTTC. Protein sequence: CASSLDRDREPHRYTF.